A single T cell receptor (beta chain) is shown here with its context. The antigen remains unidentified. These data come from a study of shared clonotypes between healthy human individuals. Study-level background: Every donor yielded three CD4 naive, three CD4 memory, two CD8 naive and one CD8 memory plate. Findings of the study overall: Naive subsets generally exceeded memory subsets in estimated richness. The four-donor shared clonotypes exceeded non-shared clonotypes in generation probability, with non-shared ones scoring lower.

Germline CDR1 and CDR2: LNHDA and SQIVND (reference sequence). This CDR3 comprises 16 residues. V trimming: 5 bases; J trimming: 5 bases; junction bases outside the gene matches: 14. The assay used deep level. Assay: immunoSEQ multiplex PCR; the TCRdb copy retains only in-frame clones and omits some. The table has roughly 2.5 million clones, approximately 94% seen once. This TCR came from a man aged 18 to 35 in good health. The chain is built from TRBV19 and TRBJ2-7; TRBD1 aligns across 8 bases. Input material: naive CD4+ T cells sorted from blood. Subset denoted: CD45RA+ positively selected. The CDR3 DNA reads TGTGCCAGTAGTCCCACCCCTCTGGACAGGGTTGACGAGCAGTACTTC. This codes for CASSPTPLDRVDEQYF.